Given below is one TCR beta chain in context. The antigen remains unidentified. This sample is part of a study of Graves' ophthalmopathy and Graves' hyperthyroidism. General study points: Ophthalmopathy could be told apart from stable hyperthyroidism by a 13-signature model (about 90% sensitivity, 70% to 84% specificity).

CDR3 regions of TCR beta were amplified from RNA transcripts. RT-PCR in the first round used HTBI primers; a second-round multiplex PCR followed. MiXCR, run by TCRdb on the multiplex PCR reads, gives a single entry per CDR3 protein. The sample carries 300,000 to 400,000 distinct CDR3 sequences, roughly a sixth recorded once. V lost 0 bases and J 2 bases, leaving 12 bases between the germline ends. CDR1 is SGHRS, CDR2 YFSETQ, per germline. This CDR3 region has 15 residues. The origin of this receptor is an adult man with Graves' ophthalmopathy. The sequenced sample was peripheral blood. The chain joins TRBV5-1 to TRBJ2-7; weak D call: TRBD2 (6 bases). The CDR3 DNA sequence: TGCGCCAGCAGCTTGGCCCAAGGGGAGGCCTACGAGCAGTACTTC. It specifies CASSLAQGEAYEQYF.